This paragraph covers one T cell receptor beta chain sequence. Its antigen remains unidentified. These data originate in a study of shared clonotypes between healthy human individuals. The CDR3 is 14 amino acids. CDR1 is SGHAT and CDR2 is FQNNGV in the germline V gene. Trimming removed 2 bases from V and 6 bases from J, with 13 bases in between. Authors' analysis steps: From ImmunoSEQ came sequences covering only the junction and carrying no quality scores, so filtering differed. Repertoires were generated with immunoSEQ multiplex PCR, while TCRdb's copy carries only in-frame clones and drops some. That table supplies the V and J calls and clone size; D and trimming were determined from the DNA. The sample includes 900,000 to 1,200,000 clones, approximately 80% of them seen just once. Findings and caveats of the study: A limitation of the genetic and exposure-history diversity represented arose from few donors. Larger richness was generally estimated for naive than memory subsets. In a handful of donors, approximately 5% of naive CD4 clonotypes appeared in common.

V is TRBV11-2 and J is TRBJ1-1; no clear D. Sequenced: memory CD4+ T cells from PBMCs. Regarding subset: CD45RA-negative fraction. The receptor was derived from a young man in good health. Some clones in this sample may be carry-over from other donors' samples. The CDR3: CASSLIGGMSEAFF. The CDR3, as DNA: TGTGCCAGCAGCTTAATCGGCGGGATGTCTGAAGCTTTCTTT.